The source of this TCR beta chain is a study of cytomegalovirus exposure and HLA in healthy donors. General study results and limits: The number of N-insertions in an Asian-associated ancestry cluster was reportedly below the approximately 700-donor mean in a later analysis. In a later analysis, parvovirus B19, influenza, CMV and Epstein-Barr virus appeared linked to several top co-occurrence clusters.

The PCR used 60 Vbeta and 13 Jbeta primers. Generated by immunoSEQ multiplex PCR, the TCRdb table keeps only in-frame clones and is missing some. The profile shows some 87,000 clones, 62% of them singletons. A word on this clone: No antigen is known for it.

This CDR3 is 14 amino acids long. The germline V gene encodes CDR1 SGHRS and CDR2 YFSETQ. Losses at the gene ends were 4 bases for V and 4 bases for J; bases not matched to a gene: 7. This chain joins TRBV5-1 and TRBJ1-2; TRBD1 matches at 7 bases. The sequence derives from a woman aged 30 to 39 in good health and CMV-seropositive. Material: PBMCs. The CDR3 DNA sequence: TGCGCCAGCAGCGCGCCGGGACAGCGCTATGGCTACACCTTC. It is translated as CASSAPGQRYGYTF. Full variable domain (missing parts from reference TRBV5-1 and TRBJ1-2): KAGVTQTPRYLIKTRGQQVTLSCSPISGHRSVSWYQQTPGQGLQFLFEYFSETQRNKGNFPGRFSGRQFSNSRSEMNVSTLELGDSALYLCASSAPGQRYGYTFGSGTRLTVV.